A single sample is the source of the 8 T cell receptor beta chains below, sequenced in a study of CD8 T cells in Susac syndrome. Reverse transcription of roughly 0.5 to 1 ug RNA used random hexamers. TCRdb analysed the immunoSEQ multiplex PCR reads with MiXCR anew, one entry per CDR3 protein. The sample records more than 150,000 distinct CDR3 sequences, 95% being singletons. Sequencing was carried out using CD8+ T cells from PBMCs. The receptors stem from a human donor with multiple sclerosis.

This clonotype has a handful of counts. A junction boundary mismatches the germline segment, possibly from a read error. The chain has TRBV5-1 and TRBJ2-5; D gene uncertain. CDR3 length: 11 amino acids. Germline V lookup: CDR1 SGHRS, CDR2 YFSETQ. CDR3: CASSSQETQYF. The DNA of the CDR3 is TGTGCCAGCAGTTCCCAAGAGACCCAGTACTTC.

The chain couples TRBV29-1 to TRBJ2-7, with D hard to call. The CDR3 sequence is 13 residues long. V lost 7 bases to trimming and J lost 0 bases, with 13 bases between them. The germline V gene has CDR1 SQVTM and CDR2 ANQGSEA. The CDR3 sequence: CSGIGLYSYEQYF. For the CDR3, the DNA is TGCAGCGGAATCGGTTTATACTCCTACGAGCAGTACTTC.

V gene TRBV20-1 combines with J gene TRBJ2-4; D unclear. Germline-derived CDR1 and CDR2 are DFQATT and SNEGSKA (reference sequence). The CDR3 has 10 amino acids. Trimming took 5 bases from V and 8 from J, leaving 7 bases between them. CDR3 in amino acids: CSAPADIQYF. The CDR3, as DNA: TGCAGTGCTCCTGCCGACATTCAGTACTTC.

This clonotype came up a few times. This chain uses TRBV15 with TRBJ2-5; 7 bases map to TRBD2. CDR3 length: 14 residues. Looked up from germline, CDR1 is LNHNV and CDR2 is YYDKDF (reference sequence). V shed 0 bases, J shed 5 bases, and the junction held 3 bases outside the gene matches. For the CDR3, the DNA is TGTGCCACCAGCAGAGATCGGGGAGGGGAGACCCAGTACTTC. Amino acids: CATSRDRGGETQYF. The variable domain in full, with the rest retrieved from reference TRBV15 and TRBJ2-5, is DAMVIQNPRYQVTQFGKPVTLSCSQTLNHNVMYWYQQKSSQAPKLLFHYYDKDFNNEADTPDNFQSRRPNTSFCFLDIRSPGLGDTAMYLCATSRDRGGETQYFGPGTRLLVL.

The CDR3 DNA sequence: TGTGCCAGCAGCGTACATCCCCCGCGGGAGCAGTACGTC. It encodes CASSVHPPREQYV. V is TRBV9 and J is TRBJ2-7; D gene unclear. Germline V lookup: CDR1 SGDLS, CDR2 YYNGEE. V lost 1 base and J lost 7, with 12 bases in between. The CDR3 has 13 amino acids.

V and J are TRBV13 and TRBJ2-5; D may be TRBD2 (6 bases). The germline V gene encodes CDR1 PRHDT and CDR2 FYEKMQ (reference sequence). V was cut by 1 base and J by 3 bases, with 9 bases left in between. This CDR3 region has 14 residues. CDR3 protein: CASSLAGGEETQYF. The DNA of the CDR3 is TGTGCCAGCAGCTTAGCGGGCGGGGAAGAGACCCAGTACTTC.

DNA of the CDR3: TGCAGCGTTCGGACAGGGGGCCAAGATACGCAGTATTTT. Translating it yields CSVRTGGQDTQYF. The chain is built from TRBV29-1 and TRBJ2-3, with TRBD1 matching over 11 bases. This CDR3 is built from 13 residues. In germline, CDR1 is SQVTM, CDR2 ANQGSEA. Unmatched junction bases numbered 3, after V lost 5 bases and J lost 5 bases.

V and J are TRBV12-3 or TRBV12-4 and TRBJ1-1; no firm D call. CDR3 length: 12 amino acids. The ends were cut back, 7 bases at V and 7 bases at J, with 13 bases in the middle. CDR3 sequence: CASTQEGIEAFF. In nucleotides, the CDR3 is TGTGCCAGCACCCAGGAAGGGATTGAAGCTTTCTTT.